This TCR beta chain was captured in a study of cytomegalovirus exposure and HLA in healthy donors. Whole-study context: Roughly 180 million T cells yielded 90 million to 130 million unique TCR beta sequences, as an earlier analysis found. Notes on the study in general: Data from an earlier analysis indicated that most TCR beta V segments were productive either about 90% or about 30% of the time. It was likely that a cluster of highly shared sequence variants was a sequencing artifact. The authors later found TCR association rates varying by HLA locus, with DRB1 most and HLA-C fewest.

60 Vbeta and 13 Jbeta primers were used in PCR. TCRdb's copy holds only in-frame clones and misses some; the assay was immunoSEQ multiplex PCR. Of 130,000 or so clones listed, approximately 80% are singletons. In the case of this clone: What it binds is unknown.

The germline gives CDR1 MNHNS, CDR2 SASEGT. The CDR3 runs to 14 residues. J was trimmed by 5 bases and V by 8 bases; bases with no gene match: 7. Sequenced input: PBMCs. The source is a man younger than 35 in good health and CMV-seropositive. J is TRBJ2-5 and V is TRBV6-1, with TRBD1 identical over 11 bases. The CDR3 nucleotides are TGTGCCAGCGGCCAGGACAGGGGGCCGGAGACCCAGTACTTC. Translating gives CASGQDRGPETQYF.